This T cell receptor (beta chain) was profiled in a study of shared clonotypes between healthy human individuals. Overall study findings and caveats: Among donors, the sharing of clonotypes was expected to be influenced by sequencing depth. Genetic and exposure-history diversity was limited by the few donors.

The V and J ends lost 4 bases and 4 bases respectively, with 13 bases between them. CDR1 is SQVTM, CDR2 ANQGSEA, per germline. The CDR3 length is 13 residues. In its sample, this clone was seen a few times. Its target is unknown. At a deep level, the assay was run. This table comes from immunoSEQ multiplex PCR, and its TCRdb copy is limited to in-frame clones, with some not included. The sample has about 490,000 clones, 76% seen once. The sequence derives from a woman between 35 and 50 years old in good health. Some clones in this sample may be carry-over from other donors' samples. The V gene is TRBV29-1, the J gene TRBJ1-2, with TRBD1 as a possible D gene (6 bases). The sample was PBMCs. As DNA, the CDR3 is TGCAGCGTTGGATCCGACAGGTTCTATGGCTACACCTTC. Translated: CSVGSDRFYGYTF.